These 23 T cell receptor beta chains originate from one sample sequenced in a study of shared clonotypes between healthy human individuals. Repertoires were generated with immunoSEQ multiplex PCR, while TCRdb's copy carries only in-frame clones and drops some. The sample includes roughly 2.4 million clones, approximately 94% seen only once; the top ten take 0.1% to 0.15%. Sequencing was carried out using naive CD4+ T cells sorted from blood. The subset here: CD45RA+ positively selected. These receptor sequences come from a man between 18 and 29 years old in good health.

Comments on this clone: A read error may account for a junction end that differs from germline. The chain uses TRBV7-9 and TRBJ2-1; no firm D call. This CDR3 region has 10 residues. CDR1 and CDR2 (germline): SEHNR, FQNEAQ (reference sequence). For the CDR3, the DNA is TGTGCCAGCAGCTTAGTTCTCCTCCTCTTC. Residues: CASSLVLLLF.

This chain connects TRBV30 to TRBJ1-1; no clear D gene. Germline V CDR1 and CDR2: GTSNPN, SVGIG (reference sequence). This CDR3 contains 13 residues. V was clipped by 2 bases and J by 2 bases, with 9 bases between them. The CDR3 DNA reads TGTGCCTGGAGTTCTGATGCTAACACTGAAGCTTTCTTT. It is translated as CAWSSDANTEAFF.

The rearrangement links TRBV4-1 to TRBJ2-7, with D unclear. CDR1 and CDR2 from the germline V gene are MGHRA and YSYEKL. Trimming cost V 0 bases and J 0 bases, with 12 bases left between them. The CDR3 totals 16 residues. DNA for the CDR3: TGCGCCAGCAGCCAAGATCTTCATCCAGCCTCCTACGAGCAGTACTTC. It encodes CASSQDLHPASYEQYF.

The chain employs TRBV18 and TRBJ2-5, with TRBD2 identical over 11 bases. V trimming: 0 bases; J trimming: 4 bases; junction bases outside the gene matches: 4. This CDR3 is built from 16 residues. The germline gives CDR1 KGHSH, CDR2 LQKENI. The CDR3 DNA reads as TGTGCCAGCTCACCACCTAGCGGGAGGGCAGGAGAGACCCAGTACTTC. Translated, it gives CASSPPSGRAGETQYF. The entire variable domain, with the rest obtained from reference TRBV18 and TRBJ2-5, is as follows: NAGVMQNPRHLVRRRGQEARLRCSPMKGHSHVYWYRQLPEEGLKFMVYLQKENIIDESGMPKERFSAEFPKEGPSILRIQQVVRGDSAAYFCASSPPSGRAGETQYFGPGTRLLVL.

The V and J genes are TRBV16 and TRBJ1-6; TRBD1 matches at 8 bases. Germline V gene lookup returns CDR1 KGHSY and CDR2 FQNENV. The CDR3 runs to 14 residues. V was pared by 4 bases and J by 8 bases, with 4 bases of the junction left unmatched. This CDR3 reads CASSPNRGDSPLHF. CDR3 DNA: TGTGCCAGCAGCCCAAACAGGGGGGATTCACCCCTCCACTTT.

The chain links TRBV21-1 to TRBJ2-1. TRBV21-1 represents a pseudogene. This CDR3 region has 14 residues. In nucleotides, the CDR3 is TGTGCCAGCAGGCTACACCATTCCGACAATGAGCAGTTCTTC. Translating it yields CASRLHHSDNEQFF.

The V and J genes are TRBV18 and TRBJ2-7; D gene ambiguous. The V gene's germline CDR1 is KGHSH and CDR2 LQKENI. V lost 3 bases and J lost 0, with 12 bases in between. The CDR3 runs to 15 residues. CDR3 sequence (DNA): TGTGCCAGCTCACCCGGACGGCAAAGCTCCTACGAGCAGTACTTC. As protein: CASSPGRQSSYEQYF.

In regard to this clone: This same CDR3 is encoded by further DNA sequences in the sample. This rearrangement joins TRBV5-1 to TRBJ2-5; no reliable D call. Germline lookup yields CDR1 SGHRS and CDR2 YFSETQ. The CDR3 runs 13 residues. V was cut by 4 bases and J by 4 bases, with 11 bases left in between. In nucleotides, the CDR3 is TGCGCCAGCAGCCTGACGGGTGCAGAGACCCAGTACTTC. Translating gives CASSLTGAETQYF.

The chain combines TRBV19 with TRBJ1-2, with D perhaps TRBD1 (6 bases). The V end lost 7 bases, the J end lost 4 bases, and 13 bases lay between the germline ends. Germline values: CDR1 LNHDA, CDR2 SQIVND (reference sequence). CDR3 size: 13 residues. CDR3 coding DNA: TGTGCCAGTATTCCCCAAGGGGGCTATGGCTACACCTTC. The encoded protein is CASIPQGGYGYTF.

This chain's CDR3 is CASSLPRDGTQETQYF. Here the CDR3 DNA reads TGTGCCAGTAGTTTACCACGGGACGGGACCCAAGAGACCCAGTACTTC. The genes are TRBV19 and TRBJ2-5; either TRBD1 or TRBD2 may supply D (5 bases each). Trimming took 5 bases from V and 1 from J, leaving 17 bases between them. This CDR3 has 16 residues. Germline CDR1 is LNHDA and CDR2 is SQIVND (reference sequence).

The CDR3 protein is CASRVTGDNEQFF. In nucleotides, the CDR3 is TGTGCCAGCAGGGTGACAGGAGACAATGAGCAGTTCTTC. The chain couples TRBV2 to TRBJ2-1; a possible D gene is TRBD1 (6 bases). This CDR3 has 13 amino acids. Germline V gene sequence: CDR1 SNHLY, CDR2 FYNNEI. V dropped 6 bases and J dropped 5 bases, with 11 bases sitting between them. Together with reference TRBV2 and TRBJ2-1, the CDR3 gives the full variable domain: EPEVTQTPSHQVTQMGQEVILRCVPISNHLYFYWYRQILGQKVEFLVSFYNNEISEKSEIFDDQFSVERPDGSNFTLKIRSTKLEDSAMYFCASRVTGDNEQFFGPGTRLTVL.

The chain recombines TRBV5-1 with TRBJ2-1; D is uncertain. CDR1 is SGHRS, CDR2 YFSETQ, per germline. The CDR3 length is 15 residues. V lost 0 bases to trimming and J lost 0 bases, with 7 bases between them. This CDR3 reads CASSLVAYSYNEQFF. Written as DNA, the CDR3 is TGCGCCAGCAGCTTGGTTGCGTACTCCTACAATGAGCAGTTCTTC.

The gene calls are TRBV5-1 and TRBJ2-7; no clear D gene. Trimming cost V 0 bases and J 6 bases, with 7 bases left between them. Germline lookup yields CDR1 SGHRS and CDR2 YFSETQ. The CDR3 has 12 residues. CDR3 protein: CASSLVPREQYF. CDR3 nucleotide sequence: TGCGCCAGCAGCTTGGTACCTCGCGAGCAGTACTTC.

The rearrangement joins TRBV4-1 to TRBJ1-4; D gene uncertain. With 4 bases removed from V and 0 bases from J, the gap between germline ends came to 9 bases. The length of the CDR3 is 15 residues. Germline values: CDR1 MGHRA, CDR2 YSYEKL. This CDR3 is CASSLDGATNEKLFF. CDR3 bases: TGCGCCAGCAGCCTAGACGGGGCAACTAATGAAAAACTGTTTTTT.

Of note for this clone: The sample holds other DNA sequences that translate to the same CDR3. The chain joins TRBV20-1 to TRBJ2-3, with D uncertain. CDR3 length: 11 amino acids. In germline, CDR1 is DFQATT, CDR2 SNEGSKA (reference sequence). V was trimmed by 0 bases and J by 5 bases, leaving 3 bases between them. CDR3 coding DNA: TGCAGTGCTAGAGACGGAGATACGCAGTATTTT. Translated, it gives CSARDGDTQYF.

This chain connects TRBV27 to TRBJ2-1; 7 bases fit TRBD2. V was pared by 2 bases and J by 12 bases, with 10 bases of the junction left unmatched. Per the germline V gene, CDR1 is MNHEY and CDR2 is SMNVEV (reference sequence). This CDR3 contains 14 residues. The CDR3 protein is CASSLSRVGGGQFF. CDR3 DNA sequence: TGTGCCAGCAGTTTAAGCAGGGTCGGCGGGGGGCAGTTCTTC.

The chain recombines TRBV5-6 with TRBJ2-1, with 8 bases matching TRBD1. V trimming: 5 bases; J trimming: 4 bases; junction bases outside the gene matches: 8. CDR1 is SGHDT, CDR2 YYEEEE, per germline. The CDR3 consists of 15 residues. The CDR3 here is CASRPDRGAYNEQFF. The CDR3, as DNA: TGTGCCAGCAGACCTGACAGGGGCGCTTACAATGAGCAGTTCTTC.

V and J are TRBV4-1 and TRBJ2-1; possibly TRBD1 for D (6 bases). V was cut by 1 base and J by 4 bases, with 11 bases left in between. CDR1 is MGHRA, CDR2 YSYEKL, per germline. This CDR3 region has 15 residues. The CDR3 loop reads CASSQVRTVYNEQFF. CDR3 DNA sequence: TGCGCCAGCAGCCAAGTGAGGACAGTGTACAATGAGCAGTTCTTC.

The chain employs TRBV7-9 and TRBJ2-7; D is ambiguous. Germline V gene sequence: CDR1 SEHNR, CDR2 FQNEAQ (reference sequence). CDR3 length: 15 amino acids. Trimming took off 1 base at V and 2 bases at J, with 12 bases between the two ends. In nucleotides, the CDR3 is TGTGCCAGCAGCTTAGGGATTGGTCTGACCTACGAGCAGTACTTC. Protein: CASSLGIGLTYEQYF.

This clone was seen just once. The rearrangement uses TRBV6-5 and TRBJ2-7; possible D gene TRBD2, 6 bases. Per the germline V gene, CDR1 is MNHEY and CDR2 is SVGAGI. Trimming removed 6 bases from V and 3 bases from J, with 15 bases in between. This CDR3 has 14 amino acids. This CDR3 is CASSRALGLYEQYF. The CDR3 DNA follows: TGTGCCAGCAGCCGTGCTCTGGGACTCTACGAGCAGTACTTC.

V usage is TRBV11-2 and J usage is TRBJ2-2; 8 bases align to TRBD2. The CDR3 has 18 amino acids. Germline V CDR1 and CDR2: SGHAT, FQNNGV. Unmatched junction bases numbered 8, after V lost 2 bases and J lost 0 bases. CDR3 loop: CASSLLAGLQANTGELFF. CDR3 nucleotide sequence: TGTGCCAGCAGCTTACTAGCGGGCCTACAAGCGAACACCGGGGAGCTGTTTTTT. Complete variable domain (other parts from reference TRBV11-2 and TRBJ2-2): EAGVAQSPRYKIIEKRQSVAFWCNPISGHATLYWYQQILGQGPKLLIQFQNNGVVDDSQLPKDRFSAERLKGVDSTLKIQPAKLEDSAVYLCASSLLAGLQANTGELFFGEGSRLTVL.

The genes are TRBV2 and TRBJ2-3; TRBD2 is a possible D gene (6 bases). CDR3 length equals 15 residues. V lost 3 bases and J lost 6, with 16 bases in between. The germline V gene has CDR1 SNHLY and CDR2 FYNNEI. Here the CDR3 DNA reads TGTGCCAGCAGTGAGGGGCGGGGCCCCCCCGATACGCAGTATTTT. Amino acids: CASSEGRGPPDTQYF.

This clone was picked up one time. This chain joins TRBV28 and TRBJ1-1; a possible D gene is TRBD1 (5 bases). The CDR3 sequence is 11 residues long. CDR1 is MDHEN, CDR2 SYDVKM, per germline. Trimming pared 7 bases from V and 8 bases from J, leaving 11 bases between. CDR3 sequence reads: CASTVGLEAFF. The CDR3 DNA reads TGTGCCAGCACGGTGGGGCTGGAAGCTTTCTTT.